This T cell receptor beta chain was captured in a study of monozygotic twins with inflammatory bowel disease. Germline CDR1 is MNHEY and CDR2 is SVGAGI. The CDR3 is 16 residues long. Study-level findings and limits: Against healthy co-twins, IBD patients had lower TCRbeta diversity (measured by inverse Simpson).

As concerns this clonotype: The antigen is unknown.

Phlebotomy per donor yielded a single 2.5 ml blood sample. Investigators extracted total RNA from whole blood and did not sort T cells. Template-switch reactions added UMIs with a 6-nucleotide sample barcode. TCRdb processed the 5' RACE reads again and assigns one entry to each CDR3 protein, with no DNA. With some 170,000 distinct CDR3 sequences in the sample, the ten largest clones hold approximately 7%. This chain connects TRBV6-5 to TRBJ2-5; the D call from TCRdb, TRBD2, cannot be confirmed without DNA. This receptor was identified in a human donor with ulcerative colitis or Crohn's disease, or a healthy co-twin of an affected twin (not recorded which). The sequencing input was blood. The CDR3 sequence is CASSYRGGLAEETQYF.